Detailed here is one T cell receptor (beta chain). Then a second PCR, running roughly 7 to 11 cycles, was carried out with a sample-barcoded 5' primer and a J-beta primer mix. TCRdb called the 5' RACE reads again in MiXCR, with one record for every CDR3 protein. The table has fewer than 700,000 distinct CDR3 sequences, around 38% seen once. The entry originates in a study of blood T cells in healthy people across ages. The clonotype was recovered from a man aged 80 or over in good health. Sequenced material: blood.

DNA for the CDR3: TGTGCCAGCAGACACAATCCGGGACTAGCGGTCAATGAGCAGTTCTTC. Translation gives CASRHNPGLAVNEQFF. The chain combines TRBV6-2 or TRBV6-3 with TRBJ2-1, with 11 bases identical to TRBD2. V lost 6 bases to trimming and J lost 6 bases; unmatched junction nucleotides: 10. CDR1 and CDR2 (germline): MNHEY, SVGEGT. This CDR3 region has 16 residues.